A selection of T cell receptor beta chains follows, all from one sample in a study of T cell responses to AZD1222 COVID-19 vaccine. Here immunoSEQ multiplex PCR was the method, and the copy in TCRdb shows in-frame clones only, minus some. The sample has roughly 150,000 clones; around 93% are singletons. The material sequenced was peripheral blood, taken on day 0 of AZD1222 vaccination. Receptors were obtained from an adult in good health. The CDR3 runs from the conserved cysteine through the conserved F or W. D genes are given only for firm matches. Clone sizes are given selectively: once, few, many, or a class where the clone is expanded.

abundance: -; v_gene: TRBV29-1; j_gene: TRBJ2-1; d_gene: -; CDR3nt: TGCAGCGGAGACAGGAACTCCTACAATGAGCAGTTCTTC; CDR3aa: CSGDRNSYNEQFF
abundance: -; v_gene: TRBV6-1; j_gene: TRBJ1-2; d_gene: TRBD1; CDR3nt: TGTGCCAGCAGTTCCGACGGGACAGACTATGGCTACACCTTC; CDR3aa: CASSSDGTDYGYTF
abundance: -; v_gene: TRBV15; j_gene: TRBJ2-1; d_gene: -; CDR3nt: TGTGCCACCAGCAGAGAGGGCGGGAACTCCTACAATGAGCAGTTCTTC; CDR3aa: CATSREGGNSYNEQFF
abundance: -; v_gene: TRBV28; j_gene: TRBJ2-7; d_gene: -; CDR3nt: TGTGCCAGTAATTCACCAGCCTACGAGCAGTACTTC; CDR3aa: CASNSPAYEQYF
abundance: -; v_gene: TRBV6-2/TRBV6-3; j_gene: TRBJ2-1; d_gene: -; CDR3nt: TGTGCCAGCAGTTCCCGCCAGACTATCGTGAATCTAGCGCTCAATGAGCAGTTCTTC; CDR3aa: CASSSRQTIVNLALNEQFF
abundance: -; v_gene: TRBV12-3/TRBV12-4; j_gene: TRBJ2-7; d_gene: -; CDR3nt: TGTGCCAGCAGTTCCGGGGACTACGAGCAGTACTTC; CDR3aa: CASSSGDYEQYF
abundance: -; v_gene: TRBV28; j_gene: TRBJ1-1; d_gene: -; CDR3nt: TGTGCCAGCAGCTCGCCGGGGGATTGGACTGAAGCTTTCTTT; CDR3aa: CASSSPGDWTEAFF
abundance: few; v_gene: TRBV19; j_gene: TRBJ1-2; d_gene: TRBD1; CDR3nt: TGTGCCAGTAGTAAGGACAGGGGGGATGGAGGCTACACCTTC; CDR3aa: CASSKDRGDGGYTF
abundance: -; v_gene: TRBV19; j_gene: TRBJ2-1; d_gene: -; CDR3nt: TGTGCCAGTAGTCTACTAGACAATGAGCAGTTCTTC; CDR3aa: CASSLLDNEQFF
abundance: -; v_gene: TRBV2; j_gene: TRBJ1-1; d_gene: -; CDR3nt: TGTGCCAGCAGTCTCGTCGCCGCCCCGCCAGAAGCTTTCTTT; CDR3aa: CASSLVAAPPEAFF
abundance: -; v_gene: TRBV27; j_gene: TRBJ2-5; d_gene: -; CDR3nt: TGTGCCAGCAGTTTATTGCCAGGGGGGTGGGAGACCCAGTACTTC; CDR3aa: CASSLLPGGWETQYF
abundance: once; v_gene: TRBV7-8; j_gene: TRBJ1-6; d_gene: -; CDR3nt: TGTGCCAGCAGCTTAGCAGCGCGGCAGGGCCAATCATCACCCCTCCACTTT; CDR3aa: CASSLAARQGQSSPLHF
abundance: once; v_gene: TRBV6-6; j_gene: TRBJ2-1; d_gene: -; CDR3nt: TGTGCCAGCAAGCCCGGGACGGCATCCTACAATGAGCAGTTCTTC; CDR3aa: CASKPGTASYNEQFF
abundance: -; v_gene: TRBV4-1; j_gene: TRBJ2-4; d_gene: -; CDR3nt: TGCGCCAGCAGCCAAGGTCGCCTCGGCTGGGAGAACCTAGCCAAAAACATTCAGTACTTC; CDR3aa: CASSQGRLGWENLAKNIQYF
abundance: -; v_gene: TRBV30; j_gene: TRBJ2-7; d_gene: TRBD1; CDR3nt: TGTGCCTGGAGTGGTGGACAGGGGGCCAACGAGCAGTACTTC; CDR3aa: CAWSGGQGANEQYF
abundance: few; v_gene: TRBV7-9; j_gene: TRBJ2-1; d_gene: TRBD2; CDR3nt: TGTGCCAGCAGCTCCCTACTAGCGGGAGGGGCGGGGTTCTTC; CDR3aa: CASSSLLAGGAGFF
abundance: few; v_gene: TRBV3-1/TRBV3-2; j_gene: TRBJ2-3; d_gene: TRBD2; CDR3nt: TGTGCCAGCAGCCGGGGACTAGCGGGAGATACGCAGTATTTT; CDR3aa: CASSRGLAGDTQYF